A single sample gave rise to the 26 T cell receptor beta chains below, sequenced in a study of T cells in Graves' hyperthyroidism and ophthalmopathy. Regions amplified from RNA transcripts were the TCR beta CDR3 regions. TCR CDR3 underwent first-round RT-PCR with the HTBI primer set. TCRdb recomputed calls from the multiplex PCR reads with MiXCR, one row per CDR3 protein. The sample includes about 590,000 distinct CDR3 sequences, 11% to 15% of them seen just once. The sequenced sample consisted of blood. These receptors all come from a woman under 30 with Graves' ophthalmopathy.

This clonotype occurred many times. CDR3 DNA: TGTGCCAGCAGTTTATTACGGGCAGGGTGGAACACTGAAGCTTTCTTT. It yields the protein CASSLLRAGWNTEAFF. The genes are TRBV28 and TRBJ1-1; perhaps TRBD1 as D (5 bases). V was trimmed by 1 base and J by 1 base, leaving 13 bases between them. The CDR3 has 16 residues. Germline lookup yields CDR1 MDHEN and CDR2 SYDVKM.

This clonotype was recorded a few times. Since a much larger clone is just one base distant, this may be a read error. The CDR3 sequence: CASGSGTPSYEQYF. In DNA, the CDR3 is TGTGCCAGCGGCTCGGGGACACCTTCCTACGAGCAGTACTTC. V usage is TRBV7-8 and J usage is TRBJ2-7, with TRBD1 as a possible D gene (6 bases). Germline V gene sequence: CDR1 SGHVS, CDR2 FQNEAQ. This CDR3 has 14 amino acids. The V and J ends lost 8 bases and 1 base respectively, with 15 bases between them.

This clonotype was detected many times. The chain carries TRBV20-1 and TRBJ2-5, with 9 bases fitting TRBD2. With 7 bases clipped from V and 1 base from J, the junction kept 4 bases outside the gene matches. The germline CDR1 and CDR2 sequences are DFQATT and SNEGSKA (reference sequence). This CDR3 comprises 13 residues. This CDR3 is CSVPGLAQETQYF. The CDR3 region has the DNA TGCAGTGTTCCGGGACTAGCCCAAGAGACCCAGTACTTC.

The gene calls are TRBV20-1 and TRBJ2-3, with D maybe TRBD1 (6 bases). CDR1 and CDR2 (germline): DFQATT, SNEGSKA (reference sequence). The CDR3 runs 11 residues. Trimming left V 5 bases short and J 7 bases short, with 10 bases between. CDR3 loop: CSAEQGYTQYF. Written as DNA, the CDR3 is TGCAGTGCTGAACAGGGCTATACGCAGTATTTT.

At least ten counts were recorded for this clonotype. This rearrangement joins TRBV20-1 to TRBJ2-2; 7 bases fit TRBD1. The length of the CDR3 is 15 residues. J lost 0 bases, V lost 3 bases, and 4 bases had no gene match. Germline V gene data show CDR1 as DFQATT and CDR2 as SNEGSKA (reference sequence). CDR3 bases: TGCAGTGCTAGGCACAGGGGACCGAACACCGGGGAGCTGTTTTTT. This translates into CSARHRGPNTGELFF.

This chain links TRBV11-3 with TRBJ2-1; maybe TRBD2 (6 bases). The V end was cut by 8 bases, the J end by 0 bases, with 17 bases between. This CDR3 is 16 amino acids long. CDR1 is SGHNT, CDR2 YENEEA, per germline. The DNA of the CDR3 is TGTGCCAGCGCTGGGCGCGGGACCCCCTCCTACAATGAGCAGTTCTTC. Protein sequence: CASAGRGTPSYNEQFF. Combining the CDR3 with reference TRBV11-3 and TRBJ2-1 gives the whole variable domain EAGVVQSPRYKIIEKKQPVAFWCNPISGHNTLYWYLQNLGQGPELLIRYENEEAVDDSQLPKDRFSAERLKGVDSTLKIQPAELGDSAVYLCASAGRGTPSYNEQFFGPGTRLTVL.

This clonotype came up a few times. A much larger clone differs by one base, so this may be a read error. The CDR3 DNA sequence: TGTGCCAGCAGCACAGGGGGACTCTACGAGCAGTACTTC. Translation: CASSTGGLYEQYF. The chain uses TRBV7-9 and TRBJ2-7; 8 bases are shared with TRBD1. V was clipped by 5 bases and J by 3 bases; unmatched bases: 3. Looked up from germline, CDR1 is SEHNR and CDR2 is FQNEAQ (reference sequence). CDR3 length: 13 amino acids.

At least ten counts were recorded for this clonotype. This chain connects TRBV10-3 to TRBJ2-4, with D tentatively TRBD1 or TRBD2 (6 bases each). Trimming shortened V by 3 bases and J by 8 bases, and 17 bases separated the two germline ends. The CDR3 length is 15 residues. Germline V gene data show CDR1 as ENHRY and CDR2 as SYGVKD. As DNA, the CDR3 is TGTGCCATCAGTGACACGACCACGGGGGCGGACATTCAGTACTTC. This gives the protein CAISDTTTGADIQYF.

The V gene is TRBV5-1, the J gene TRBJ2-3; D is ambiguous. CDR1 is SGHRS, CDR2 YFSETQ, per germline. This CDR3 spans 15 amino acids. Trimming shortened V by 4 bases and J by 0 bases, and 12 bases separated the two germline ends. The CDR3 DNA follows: TGCGCCAGCAGCGGCTTGGGTCCTAGCACAGATACGCAGTATTTT. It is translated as CASSGLGPSTDTQYF.

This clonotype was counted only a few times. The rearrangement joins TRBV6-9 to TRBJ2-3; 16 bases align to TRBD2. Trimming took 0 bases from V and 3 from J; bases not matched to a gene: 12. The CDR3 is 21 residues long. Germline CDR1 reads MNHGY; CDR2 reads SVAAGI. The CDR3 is CASSYSASGTSGRARTDTQYF. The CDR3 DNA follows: TGTGCCAGCAGTTATTCCGCCTCCGGGACTAGCGGGAGGGCCAGGACAGATACGCAGTATTTT.

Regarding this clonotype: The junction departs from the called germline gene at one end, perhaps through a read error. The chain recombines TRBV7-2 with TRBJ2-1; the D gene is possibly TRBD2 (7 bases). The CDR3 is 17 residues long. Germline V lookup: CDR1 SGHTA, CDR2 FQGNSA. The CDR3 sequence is CASSQKPRGRGPNEQFF. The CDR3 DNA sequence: TGCGCCAGCAGCCAAAAACCCCGGGGGCGGGGGCCCAATGAGCAGTTCTTC.

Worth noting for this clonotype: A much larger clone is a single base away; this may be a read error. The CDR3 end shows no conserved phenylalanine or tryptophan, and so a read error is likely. CDR3: CSVTPGQEKNQPQHL. CDR3 nucleotide sequence: TGCAGTGTCACGCCCGGACAGGAGAAGAATCAGCCCCAGCATCTT. V usage is TRBV20-1 and J usage is TRBJ1-5; the match to TRBD1 covers 7 bases. The trim removed 7 bases at V and 4 bases at J, leaving 13 bases unmatched. This CDR3 contains 15 residues. Germline values: CDR1 DFQATT, CDR2 SNEGSKA (reference sequence).

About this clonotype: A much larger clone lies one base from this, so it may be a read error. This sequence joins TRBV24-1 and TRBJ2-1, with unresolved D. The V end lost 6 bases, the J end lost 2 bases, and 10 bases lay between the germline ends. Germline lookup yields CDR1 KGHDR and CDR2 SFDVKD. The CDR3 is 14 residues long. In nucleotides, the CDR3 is TGTGCCACCAGTCCCCACTCGCCCTACAATGAGCAGTTCTTC. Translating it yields CATSPHSPYNEQFF.

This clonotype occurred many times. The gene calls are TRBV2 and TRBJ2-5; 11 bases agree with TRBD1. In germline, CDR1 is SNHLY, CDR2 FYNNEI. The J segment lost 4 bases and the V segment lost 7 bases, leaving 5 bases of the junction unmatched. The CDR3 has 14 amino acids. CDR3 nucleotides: TGTGCCAGCACCTGGGGGACAGGGGGAGAGACCCAGTACTTC. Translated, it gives CASTWGTGGETQYF.

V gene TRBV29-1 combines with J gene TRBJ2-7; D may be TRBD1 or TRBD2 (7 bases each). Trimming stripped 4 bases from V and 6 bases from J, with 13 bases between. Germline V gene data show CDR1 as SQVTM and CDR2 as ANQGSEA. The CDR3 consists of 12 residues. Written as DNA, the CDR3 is TGCAGCGTTGCGGGCAGGGGGGGCGAGCAGTACTTC. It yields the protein CSVAGRGGEQYF.

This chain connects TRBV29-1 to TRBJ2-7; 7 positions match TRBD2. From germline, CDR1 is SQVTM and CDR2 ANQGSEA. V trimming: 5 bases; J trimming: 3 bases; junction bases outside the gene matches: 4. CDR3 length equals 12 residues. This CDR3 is CSVTAGSYEQYF. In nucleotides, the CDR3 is TGCAGCGTTACAGCGGGGAGCTACGAGCAGTACTTC.

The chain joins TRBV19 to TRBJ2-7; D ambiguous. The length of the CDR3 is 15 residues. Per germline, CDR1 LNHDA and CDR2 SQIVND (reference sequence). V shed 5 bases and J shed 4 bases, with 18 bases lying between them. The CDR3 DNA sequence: TGTGCCAGTAGTCCCTATTGGAACAACAATTACGAGCAGTACTTC. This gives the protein CASSPYWNNNYEQYF. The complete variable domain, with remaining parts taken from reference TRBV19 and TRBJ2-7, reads DGGITQSPKYLFRKEGQNVTLSCEQNLNHDAMYWYRQDPGQGLRLIYYSQIVNDFQKGDIAEGYSVSREKKESFPLTVTSAQKNPTAFYLCASSPYWNNNYEQYFGPGTRLTVT.

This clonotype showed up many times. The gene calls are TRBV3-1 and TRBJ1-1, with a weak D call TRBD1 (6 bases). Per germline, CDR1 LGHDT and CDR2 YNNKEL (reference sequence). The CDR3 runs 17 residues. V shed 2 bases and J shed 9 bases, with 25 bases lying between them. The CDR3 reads CASSQKGVRVGGGKAFF. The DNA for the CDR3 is TGTGCCAGCAGCCAAAAGGGTGTGAGGGTGGGAGGGGGGAAAGCTTTCTTT.

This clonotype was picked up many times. In DNA, the CDR3 is TGTGCCTGGAGCGGGGGTATCAATCAGCCCCAGCATTTT. Encoded protein: CAWSGGINQPQHF. The chain couples TRBV30 to TRBJ1-5; D may be TRBD1 (5 bases). The CDR3 contains 13 residues. Looked up from germline, CDR1 is GTSNPN and CDR2 is SVGIG (reference sequence). V was clipped by 3 bases and J by 3 bases, with 9 bases between them.

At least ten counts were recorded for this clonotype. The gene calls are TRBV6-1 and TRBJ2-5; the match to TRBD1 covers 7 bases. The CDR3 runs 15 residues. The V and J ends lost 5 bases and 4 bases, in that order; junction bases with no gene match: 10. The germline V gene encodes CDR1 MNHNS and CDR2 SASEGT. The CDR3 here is CASSPRDSAVETQYF. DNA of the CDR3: TGTGCCAGCAGTCCCCGGGACAGCGCAGTAGAGACCCAGTACTTC.

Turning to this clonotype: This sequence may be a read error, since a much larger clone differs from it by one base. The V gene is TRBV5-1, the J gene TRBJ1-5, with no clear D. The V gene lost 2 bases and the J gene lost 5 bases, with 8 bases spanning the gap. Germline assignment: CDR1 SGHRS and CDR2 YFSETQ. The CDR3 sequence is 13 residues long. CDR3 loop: CASSFVGDQPQHF. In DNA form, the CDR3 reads TGCGCCAGCAGCTTCGTGGGCGATCAGCCCCAGCATTTT.

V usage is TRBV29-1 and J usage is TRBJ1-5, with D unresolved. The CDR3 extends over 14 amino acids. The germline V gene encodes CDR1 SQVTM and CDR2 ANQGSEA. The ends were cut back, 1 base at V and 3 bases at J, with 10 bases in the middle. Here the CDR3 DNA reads TGCAGCGTTGAAGGGGGAGACGACAATCAGCCCCAGCATTTT. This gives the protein CSVEGGDDNQPQHF.

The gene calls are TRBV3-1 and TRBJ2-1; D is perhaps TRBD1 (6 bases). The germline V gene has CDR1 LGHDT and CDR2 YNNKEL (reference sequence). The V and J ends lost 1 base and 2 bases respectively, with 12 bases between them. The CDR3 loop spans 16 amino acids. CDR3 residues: CASSQAPGAPYNEQFF. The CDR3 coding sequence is TGTGCCAGCAGCCAAGCCCCAGGGGCCCCCTACAATGAGCAGTTCTTC.

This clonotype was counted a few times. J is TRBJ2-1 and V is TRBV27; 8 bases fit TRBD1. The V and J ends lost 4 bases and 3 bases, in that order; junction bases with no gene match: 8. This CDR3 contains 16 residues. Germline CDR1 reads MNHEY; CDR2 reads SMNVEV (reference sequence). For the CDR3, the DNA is TGTGCCAGCAGTTCCCCTTGGACAGGGATCTACAATGAGCAGTTCTTC. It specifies CASSSPWTGIYNEQFF.

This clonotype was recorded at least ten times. DNA for the CDR3: TGCAGTGCTAGAGATCCCAGGGGCTACTCCTACGAGCAGTACTTC. This codes for CSARDPRGYSYEQYF. The gene calls are TRBV20-1 and TRBJ2-7; a weak D match, TRBD1 (6 bases). V was shortened by 0 bases and J by 0 bases, with 12 bases between the two germline ends. Looked up from germline, CDR1 is DFQATT and CDR2 is SNEGSKA (reference sequence). The CDR3 consists of 15 residues.

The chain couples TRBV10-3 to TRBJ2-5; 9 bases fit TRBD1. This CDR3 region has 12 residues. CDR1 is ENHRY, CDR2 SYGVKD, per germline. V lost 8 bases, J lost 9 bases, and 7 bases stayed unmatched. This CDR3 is CAIRGDREAQYF. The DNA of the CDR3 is TGTGCCATCCGTGGGGACAGGGAGGCCCAGTACTTC.